This entry concerns a single T cell receptor beta chain. Its antigen is not identified. Time point given: time of PML onset. T3 refers to blood collected at the onset of PML. The sample originates from a study of multiple sclerosis patients with progressive multifocal leukoencephalopathy. Germline V CDR1 and CDR2: DFQATT, SNEGSKA (reference sequence). This CDR3 comprises 11 residues. With 5 bases clipped from V and 5 bases from J, the junction kept 1 base outside the gene matches. Findings and caveats of the study: Findings may reflect JC virus infection or just general immunocompromise. PML-onset expanded TRB clones were detectable before and during natalizumab therapy. At PML onset, no shared TRBV or TRBJ gene usage was seen.

Assay used: immunoSEQ multiplex PCR; TCRdb lists only in-frame clones, some missing. The repertoire holds about 33,000 clones, with more than 75% as singletons. The clonotype was recovered from a human donor with progressive multifocal leukoencephalopathy. This rearrangement joins TRBV20-1 to TRBJ1-2; 8 bases map to TRBD1. This specimen was PBMCs, taken from a patient treated with natalizumab. The CDR3 region is CSAWTGYGYTF. The CDR3 bases are TGCAGTGCTTGGACAGGGTATGGCTACACCTTC.